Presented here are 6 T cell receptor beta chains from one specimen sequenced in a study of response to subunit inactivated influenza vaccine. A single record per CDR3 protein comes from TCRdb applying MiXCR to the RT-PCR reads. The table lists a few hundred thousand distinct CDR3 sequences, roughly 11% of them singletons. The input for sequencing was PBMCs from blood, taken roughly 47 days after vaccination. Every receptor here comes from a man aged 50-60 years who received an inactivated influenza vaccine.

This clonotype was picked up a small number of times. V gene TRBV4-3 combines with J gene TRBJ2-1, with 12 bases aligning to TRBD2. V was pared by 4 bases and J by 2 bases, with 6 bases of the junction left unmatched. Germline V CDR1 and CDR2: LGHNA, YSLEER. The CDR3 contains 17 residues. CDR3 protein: CASSPRLAGDPYNEQFF. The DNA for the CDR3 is TGCGCCAGCAGCCCTCGACTAGCGGGGGACCCCTACAATGAGCAGTTCTTC.

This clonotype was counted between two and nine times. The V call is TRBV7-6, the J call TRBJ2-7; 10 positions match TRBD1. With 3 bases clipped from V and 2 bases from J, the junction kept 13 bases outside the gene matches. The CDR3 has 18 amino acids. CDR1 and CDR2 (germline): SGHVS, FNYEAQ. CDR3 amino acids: CASSFHPDTGQGPYEQYF. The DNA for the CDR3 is TGTGCCAGCAGCTTTCACCCCGACACGGGACAGGGGCCCTACGAGCAGTACTTC.

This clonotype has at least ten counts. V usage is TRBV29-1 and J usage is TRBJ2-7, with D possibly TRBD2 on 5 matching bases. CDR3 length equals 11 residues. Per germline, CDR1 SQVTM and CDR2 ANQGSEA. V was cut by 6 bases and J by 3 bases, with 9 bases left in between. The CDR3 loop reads CSVSSGYEQYF. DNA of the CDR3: TGCAGCGTATCCAGCGGCTACGAGCAGTACTTC.

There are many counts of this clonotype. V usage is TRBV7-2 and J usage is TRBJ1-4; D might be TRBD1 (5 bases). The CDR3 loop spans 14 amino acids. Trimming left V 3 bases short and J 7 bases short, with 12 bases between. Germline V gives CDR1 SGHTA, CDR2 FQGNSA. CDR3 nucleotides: TGTGCCAGCAGCTTCCAGGGAGGAGTTGAAAAACTGTTTTTT. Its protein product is CASSFQGGVEKLFF. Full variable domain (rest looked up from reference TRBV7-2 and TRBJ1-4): GAGVSQSPSNKVTEKGKDVELRCDPISGHTALYWYRQSLGQGLEFLIYFQGNSAPDKSGLPSDRFSAERTGGSVSTLTIQRTQQEDSAVYLCASSFQGGVEKLFFGSGTQLSVL.

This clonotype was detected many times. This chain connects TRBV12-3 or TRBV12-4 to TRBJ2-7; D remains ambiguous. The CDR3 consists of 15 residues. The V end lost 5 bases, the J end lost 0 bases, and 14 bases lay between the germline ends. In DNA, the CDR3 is TGTGCCAGCAGTCCGTTCGGTTCCAACTCCTACGAGCAGTACTTC. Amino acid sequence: CASSPFGSNSYEQYF.

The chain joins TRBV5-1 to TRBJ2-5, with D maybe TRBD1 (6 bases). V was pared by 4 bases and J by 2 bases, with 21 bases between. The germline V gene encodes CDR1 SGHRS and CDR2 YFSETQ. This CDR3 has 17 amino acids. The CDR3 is CASSNDPQGMRQETQYF. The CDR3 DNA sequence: TGCGCCAGCAGCAACGATCCCCAGGGGATGAGGCAAGAGACCCAGTACTTC. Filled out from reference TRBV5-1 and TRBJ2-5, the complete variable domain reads KAGVTQTPRYLIKTRGQQVTLSCSPISGHRSVSWYQQTPGQGLQFLFEYFSETQRNKGNFPGRFSGRQFSNSRSEMNVSTLELGDSALYLCASSNDPQGMRQETQYFGPGTRLLVL.